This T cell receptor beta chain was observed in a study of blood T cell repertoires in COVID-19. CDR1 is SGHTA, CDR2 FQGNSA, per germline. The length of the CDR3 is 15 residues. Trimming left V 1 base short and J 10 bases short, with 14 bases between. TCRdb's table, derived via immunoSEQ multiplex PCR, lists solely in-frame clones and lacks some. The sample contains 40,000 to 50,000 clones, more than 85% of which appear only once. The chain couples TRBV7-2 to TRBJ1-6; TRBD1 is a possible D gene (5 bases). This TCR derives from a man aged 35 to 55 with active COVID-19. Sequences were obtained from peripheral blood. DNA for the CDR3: TGTGCCAGCAGCTTAGGAGGAGGGGCCCAATCACCCCTCCACTTT. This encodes CASSLGGGAQSPLHF.